This record covers a single T cell receptor (beta chain). Its target is not known. The data originate from a study of PD-1 blockade in classical Hodgkin lymphoma. Across the whole study: Intravenous nivolumab at 3 mg/kg was given to patients every 2 weeks.

CDR1 is SGHDT and CDR2 is YYEEEE in the germline V gene. The CDR3 is 15 amino acids. J gave up 7 bases and V 1 base, and 7 bases lay outside the gene matches. Time point here: cycle 4 day 1 (C4D1), after five to seven weeks of nivolumab. Relapses following autologous stem cell transplantation were seen in all patients, with brentuximab vedotin exposure varying. Findings and limits, study-wide: Complete responders' diversity at baseline resembled that of newly diagnosed patients. The origin of the repertoire differences remains undefined, with disease activity or prior therapy as possible causes. As was reported, newly diagnosed patients showed lower baseline TCR diversity than healthy donors did.

TCRdb's table, derived via immunoSEQ multiplex PCR, lists solely in-frame clones and lacks some. The sample lists around 60,000 clones; around 94% were seen once. Here the sequenced sample was peripheral blood mononuclear cells (PBMCs), taken before the fourth cycle of nivolumab. The chain joins TRBV5-6 to TRBJ2-1; 8 bases map to TRBD2. The receptor comes from a human donor with classical Hodgkin lymphoma. CDR3 in DNA: TGTGCCAGCAGCTTGTTAGCGGGATTAAGAAATGAGCAGTTCTTC. The encoded protein is CASSLLAGLRNEQFF.